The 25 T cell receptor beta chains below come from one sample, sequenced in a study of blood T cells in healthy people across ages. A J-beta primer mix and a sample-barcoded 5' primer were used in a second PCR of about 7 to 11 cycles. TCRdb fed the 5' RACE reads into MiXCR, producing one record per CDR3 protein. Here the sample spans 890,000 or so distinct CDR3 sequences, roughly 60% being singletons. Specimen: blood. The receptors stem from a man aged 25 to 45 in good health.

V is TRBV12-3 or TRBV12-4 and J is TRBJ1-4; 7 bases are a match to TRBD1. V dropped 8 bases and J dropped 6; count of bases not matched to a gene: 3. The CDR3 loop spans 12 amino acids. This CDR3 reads CASGTADEKLFF. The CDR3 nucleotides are TGTGCCAGCGGGACAGCAGATGAAAAACTGTTTTTT.

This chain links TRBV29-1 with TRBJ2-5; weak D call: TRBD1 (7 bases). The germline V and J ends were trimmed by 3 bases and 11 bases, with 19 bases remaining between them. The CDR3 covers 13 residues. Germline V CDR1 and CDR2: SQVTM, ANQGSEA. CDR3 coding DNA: TGCAGCGTTGATTTAGGGGGCGGGAATGAGCAGTACTTC. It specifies CSVDLGGGNEQYF.

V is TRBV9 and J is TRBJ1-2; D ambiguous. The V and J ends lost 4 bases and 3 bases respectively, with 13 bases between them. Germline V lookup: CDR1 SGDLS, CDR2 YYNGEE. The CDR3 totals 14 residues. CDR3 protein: CASSPHPGDYGYTF. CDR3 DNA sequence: TGTGCCAGCAGCCCCCACCCCGGAGACTATGGCTACACCTTC.

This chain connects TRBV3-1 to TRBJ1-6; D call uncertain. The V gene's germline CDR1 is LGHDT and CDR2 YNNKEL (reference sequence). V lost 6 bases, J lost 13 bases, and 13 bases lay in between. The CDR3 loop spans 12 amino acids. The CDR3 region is CASRQTRSPLHF. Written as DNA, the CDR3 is TGTGCCAGCAGGCAGACTCGATCTCCCCTCCACTTT.

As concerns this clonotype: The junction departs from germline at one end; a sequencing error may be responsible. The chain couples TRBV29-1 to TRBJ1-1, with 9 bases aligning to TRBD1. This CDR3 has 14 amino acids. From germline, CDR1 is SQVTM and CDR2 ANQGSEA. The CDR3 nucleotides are TGCAGCGTGAGGGGACAGGGAACGATCACTGGAGCTTTCTTT. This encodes CSVRGQGTITGAFF. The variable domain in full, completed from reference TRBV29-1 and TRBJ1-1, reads SAVISQKPSRDICQRGTSLTIQCQVDSQVTMMFWYRQQPGQSLTLIATANQGSEATYESGFVIDKFPISRPNLTFSTLTVSNMSPEDSSIYLCSVRGQGTITGAFFGQGTRLTVV.

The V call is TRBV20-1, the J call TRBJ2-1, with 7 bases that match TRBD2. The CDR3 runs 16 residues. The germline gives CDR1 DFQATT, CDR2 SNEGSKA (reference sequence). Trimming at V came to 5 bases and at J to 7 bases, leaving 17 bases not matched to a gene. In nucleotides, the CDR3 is TGCAGTGCTTCCGTGGGGCGGGGGATTCTCGGGAATGAGCAGTTCTTC. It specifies CSASVGRGILGNEQFF.

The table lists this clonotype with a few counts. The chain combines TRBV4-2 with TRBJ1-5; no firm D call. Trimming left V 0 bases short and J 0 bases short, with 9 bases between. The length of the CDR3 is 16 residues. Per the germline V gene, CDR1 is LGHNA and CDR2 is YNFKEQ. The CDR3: CASSQEWGYSNQPQHF. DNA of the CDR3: TGTGCCAGCAGCCAAGAGTGGGGATATAGCAATCAGCCCCAGCATTTT.

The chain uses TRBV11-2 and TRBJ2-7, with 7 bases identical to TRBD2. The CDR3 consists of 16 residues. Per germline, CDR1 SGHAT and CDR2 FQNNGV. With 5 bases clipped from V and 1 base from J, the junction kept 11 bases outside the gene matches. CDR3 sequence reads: CASSRRPGLRSYEQYF. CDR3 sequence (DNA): TGTGCCAGCAGCCGCCGACCGGGACTAAGGTCCTACGAGCAGTACTTC.

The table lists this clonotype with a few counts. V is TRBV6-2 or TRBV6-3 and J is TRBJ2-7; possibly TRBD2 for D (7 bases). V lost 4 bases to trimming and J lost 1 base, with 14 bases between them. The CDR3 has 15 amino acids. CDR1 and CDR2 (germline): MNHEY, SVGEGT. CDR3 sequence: CASSSGGGGSYEQYF. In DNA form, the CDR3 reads TGTGCCAGCAGTTCGGGGGGCGGCGGATCCTACGAGCAGTACTTC.

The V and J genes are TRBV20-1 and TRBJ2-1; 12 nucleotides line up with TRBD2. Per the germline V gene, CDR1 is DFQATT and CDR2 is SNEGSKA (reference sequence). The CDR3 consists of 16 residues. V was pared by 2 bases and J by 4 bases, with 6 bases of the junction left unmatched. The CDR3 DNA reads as TGCAGTGCTAGAATCCTAGCGGGGGGGAAGTACAATGAGCAGTTCTTC. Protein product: CSARILAGGKYNEQFF.

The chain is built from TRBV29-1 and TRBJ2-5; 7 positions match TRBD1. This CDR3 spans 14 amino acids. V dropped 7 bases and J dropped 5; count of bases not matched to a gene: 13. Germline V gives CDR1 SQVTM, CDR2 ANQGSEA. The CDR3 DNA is TGCAGCGCCTTACCGGGACAGATGTGGGAGACCCAGTACTTC. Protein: CSALPGQMWETQYF.

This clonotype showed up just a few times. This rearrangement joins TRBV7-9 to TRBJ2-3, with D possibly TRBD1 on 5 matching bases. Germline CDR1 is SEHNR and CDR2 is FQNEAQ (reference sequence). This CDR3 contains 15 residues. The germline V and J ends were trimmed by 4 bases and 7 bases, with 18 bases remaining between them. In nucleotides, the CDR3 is TGTGCCAGCAGCTCGCAGGACACCCGACGAAATACGCAGTATTTT. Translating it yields CASSSQDTRRNTQYF.

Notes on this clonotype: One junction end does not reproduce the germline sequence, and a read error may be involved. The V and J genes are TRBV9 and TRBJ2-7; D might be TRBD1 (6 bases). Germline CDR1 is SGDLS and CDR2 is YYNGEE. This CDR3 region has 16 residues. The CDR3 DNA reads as TGTACCAGCAGCGGTGGGGGCCCTAGGTTGTCCTACGAGCAGTACTTC. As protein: CTSSGGGPRLSYEQYF.

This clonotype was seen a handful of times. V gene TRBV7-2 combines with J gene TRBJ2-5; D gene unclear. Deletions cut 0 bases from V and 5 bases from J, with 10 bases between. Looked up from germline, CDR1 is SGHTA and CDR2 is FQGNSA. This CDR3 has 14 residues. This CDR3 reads CASSLALGGETQYF. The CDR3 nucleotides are TGTGCCAGCAGCTTAGCGTTGGGTGGTGAGACCCAGTACTTC.

CDR3 DNA sequence: TGTGCCAGCAGTTCCCGACAGGTCCTCACAGATACGCAGTATTTT. Translation gives CASSSRQVLTDTQYF. The chain employs TRBV28 and TRBJ2-3; weak D call: TRBD1 (6 bases). Trimming removed 4 bases from V and 2 bases from J, with 13 bases in between. The CDR3 has 15 amino acids. Germline lookup yields CDR1 MDHEN and CDR2 SYDVKM.

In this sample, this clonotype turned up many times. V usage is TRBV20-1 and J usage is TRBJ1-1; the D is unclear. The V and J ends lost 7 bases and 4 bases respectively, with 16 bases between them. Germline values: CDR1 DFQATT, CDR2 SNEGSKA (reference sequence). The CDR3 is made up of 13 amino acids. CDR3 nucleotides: TGCAGTGGGTCAGAGGGCGCGGGCACTGAAGCTTTCTTT. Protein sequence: CSGSEGAGTEAFF.

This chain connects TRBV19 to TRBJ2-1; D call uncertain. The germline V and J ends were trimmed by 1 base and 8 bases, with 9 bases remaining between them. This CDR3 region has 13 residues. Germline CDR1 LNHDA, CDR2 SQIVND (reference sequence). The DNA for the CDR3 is TGTGCCAGTAGTATAGCTAGTTTCCATGAGCAGTTCTTC. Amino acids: CASSIASFHEQFF.

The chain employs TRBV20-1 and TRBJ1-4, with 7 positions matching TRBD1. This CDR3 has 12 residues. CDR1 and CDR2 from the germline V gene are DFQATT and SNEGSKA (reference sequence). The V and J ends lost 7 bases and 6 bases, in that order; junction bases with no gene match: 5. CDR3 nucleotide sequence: TGCAGTGTTGGCCAGGGGGATGAAAAACTGTTTTTT. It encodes CSVGQGDEKLFF.

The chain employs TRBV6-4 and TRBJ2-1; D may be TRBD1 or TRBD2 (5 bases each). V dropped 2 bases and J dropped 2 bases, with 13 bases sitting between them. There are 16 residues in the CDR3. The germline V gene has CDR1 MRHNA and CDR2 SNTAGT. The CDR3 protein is CASSDTRGRAYNEQFF. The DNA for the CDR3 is TGTGCCAGCAGTGACACCCGGGGCAGGGCCTACAATGAGCAGTTCTTC.

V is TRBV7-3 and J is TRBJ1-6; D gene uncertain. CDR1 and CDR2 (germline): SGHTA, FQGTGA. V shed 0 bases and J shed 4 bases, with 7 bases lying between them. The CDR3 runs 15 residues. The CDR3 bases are TGTGCCAGCAGCTTAACGACGGGATATAATTCACCCCTCCACTTT. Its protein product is CASSLTTGYNSPLHF.

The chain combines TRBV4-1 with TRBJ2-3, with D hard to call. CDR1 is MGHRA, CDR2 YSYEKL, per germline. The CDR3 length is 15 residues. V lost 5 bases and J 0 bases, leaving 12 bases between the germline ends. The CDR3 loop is CASSATVLSTDTQYF. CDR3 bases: TGCGCCAGCAGCGCCACAGTCCTTAGCACAGATACGCAGTATTTT.

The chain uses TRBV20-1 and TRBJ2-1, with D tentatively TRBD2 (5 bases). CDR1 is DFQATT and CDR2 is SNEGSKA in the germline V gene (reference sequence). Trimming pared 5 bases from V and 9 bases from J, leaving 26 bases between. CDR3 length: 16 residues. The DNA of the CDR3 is TGCAGTGCTGGGTCACCGGGGTTTGGGTGGGGTGGTGAGCAGTTCTTC. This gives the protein CSAGSPGFGWGGEQFF.

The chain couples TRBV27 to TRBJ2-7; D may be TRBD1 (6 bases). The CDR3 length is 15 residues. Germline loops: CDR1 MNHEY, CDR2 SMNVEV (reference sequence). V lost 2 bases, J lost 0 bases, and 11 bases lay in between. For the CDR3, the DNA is TGTGCCAGCAGTTTAGCAGGGGTGGACTCCTACGAGCAGTACTTC. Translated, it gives CASSLAGVDSYEQYF.

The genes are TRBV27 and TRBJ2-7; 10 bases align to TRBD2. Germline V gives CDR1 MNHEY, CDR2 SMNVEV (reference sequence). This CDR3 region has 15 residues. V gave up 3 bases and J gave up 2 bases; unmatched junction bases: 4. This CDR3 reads CASSFGLAAAYEQYF. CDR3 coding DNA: TGTGCCAGCAGTTTCGGACTAGCGGCCGCCTACGAGCAGTACTTC.

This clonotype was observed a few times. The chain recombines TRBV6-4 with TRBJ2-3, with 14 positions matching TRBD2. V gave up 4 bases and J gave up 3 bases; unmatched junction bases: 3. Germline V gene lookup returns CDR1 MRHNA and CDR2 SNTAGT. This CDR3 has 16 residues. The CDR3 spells CASSATSGGATDTQYF. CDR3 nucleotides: TGTGCCAGCAGTGCGACTAGCGGGGGGGCGACAGATACGCAGTATTTT.